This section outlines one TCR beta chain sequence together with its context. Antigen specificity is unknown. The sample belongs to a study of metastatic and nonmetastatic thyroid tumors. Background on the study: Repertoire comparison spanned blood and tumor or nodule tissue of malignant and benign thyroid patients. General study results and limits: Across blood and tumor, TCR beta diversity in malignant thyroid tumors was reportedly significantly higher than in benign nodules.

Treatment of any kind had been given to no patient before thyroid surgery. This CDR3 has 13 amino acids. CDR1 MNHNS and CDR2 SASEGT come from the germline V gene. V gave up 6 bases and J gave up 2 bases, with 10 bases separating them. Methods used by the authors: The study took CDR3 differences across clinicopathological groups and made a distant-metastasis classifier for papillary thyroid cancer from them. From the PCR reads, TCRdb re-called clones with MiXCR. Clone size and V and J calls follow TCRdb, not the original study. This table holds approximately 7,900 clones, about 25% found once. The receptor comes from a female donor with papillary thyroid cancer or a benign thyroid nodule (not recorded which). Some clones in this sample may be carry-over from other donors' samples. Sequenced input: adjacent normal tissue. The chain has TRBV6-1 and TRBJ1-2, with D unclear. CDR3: CASSPGPNYGYTF. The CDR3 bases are TGTGCCAGCAGCCCCGGCCCCAACTATGGCTACACCTTC.